This T cell receptor beta chain is drawn from a study of immune evolution from preneoplasia to lung adenocarcinoma. At the level of the study: HLA loss of heterozygosity: approximately 7.5% AIS, about 14% MIA, roughly 30% ADC, none AAH.

V lost 3 bases and J lost 9, with 17 bases in between. This CDR3 is 13 amino acids long. The germline V gene encodes CDR1 SQVTM and CDR2 ANQGSEA. A note on this clone: Antigen specificity is unknown.

General observations from the study: Top clone share appeared to fall from AAH through AIS, MIA, adenocarcinoma.

Patient tissue came from resections in Japan or China, 2014–2017. Each case's diagnosis was confirmed by two pathologists on H&E. The assay was immunoSEQ multiplex PCR, and TCRdb's table has in-frame clones only and misses some. The sample includes around 5,700 clones, about 84% seen only once; the top ten take approximately 8%. Sample: FFPE lung adenocarcinoma in situ tissue. The receptor's source is a donor of 70 years or more with lung adenocarcinoma. The chain uses TRBV29-1 and TRBJ1-2, with D unclear. The CDR3 DNA reads as TGCAGCGTTGAGAAGGACTTTATCGGGCGCTACACCTTC. Protein product: CSVEKDFIGRYTF.